This T cell receptor (beta chain) was identified in a study of T cells after yellow fever vaccination. Study-level findings and limits: Reappearance after the booster was observed for most primary-vaccination clones (96% CD4, more than 70% CD8).

TCRdb reanalysed the 5' RACE reads using MiXCR and keeps one entry per CDR3 protein. This table has 550,000 or so distinct CDR3 sequences, 15% to 20% appearing once. Points on this clonotype: Its target is unknown.

V was clipped by 0 bases and J by 7 bases, with 12 bases between them. CDR3 length: 14 residues. This chain joins TRBV12-3 or TRBV12-4 and TRBJ1-1; D perhaps matches TRBD1 (6 bases). The clonotype comes from a man aged 25 to 40 who received the YFV17D yellow fever vaccine. This specimen consisted of PBMCs, obtained 15 days after the yellow fever booster vaccination. CDR3 nucleotides: TGTGCCAGCAGTTTAGCGCGGGGGCACGGTGAAGCTTTCTTT. This codes for CASSLARGHGEAFF.